The count of the clone carrying this T cell receptor (beta chain) is one. This CDR3 is 14 amino acids long. Germline V gives CDR1 LNHDA, CDR2 SQIVND (reference sequence). V lost 3 bases to trimming and J lost 5 bases, with 14 bases between them. The data were taken from a study of blood T cell repertoires in COVID-19. Study background: Some COVID-19 samples were acute and others convalescent; all came from the United States, Italy and Spain. Sample material is recorded as cDNA or gDNA derived from T cells, B-cell-depleted T cells, or PBMCs.

Per the original methods: How many nucleated cells were present was estimated from reference gene primer amplification. TCRdb keeps only in-frame clones here, not all; method: immunoSEQ multiplex PCR. V and J calls and clone size are as listed in that table; D and trimming were resolved from the DNA. The sample carries about 260,000 clones, 84% recorded once. V usage is TRBV19 and J usage is TRBJ2-7, with TRBD2 as a possible D gene (5 bases). The sequence was obtained from a middle-aged woman who had recovered from COVID-19. Material: peripheral blood. The CDR3 is CASSMYPGIDEQYF. CDR3 DNA: TGTGCCAGTAGTATGTATCCGGGGATCGACGAGCAGTACTTC.